Reported below is one TCR beta chain. The antigen is unknown. A CD8+CD4-CCR7+CD45RA+ phenotype served as the sorting definition for naive CD8 T cells. Germline loops: CDR1 MNHEY, CDR2 SVGEGT. CDR3 size: 17 residues. With 2 bases removed from V and 0 bases from J, the gap between germline ends came to 14 bases. MiXCR, applied by TCRdb to the PCR reads, yields one record per CDR3 protein. The sample shows under 100,000 distinct CDR3 sequences, approximately 25% of them seen only once. This specimen comes from a study of molecular identifiers for immune sequencing clone quantification. Turning to the study itself: Replicate experiments took RNA from roughly 20,000 or 100,000 naive CD8 cells, divided it five ways and sequenced four.

The study's findings and limits: Identical TCR molecules sharing a barcode could underestimate highly expanded clone sizes. Clonotypes topping 20 RNA copies carried over 98% of effector molecules but under 1% of naive ones.

This TCR was sampled from a human donor in good health. Some libraries in this study had Jurkat cell RNA spiked in. The sequenced sample was naive CD8+ T cells from blood, with Jurkat cell RNA spiked in. Subset reported: FACS-sorted CD8+CD4-CCR7+CD45RA+ naive T cells. The rearrangement joins TRBV6-2 or TRBV6-3 to TRBJ2-1; D possibly corresponds to TRBD2 (5 bases). The CDR3 DNA is TGTGCCAGCAGTTACGCCGCCCGGGGTAGCTCCTACAATGAGCAGTTCTTC. Translated, it gives CASSYAARGSSYNEQFF.